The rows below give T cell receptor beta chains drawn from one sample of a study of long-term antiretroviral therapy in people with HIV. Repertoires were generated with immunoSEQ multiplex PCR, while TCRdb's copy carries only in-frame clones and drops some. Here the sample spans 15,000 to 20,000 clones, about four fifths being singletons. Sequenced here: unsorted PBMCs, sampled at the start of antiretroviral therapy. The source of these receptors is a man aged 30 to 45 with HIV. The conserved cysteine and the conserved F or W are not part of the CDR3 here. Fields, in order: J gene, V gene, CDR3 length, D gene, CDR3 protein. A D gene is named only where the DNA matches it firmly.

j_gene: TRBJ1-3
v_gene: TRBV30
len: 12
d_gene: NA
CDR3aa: ASPGRYSGNTIY

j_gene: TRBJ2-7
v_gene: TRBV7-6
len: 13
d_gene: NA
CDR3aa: ASSPGLASTYEQY

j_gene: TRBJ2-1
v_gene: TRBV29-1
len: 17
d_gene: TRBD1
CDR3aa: SVLRRGQGIGGPYNEQF

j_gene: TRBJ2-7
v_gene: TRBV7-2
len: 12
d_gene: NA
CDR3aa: ASSLDILSYEQY

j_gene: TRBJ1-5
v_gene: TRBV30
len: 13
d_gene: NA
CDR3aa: AWKRAGGYNQPQH

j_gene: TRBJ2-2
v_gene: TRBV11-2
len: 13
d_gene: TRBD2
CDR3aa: ASSWEGFNTGELF

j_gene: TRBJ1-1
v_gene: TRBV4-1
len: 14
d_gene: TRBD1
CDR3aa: ASSPRDSSSNTEAF

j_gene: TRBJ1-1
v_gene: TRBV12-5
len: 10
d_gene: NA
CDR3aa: ASGFSNTEAF

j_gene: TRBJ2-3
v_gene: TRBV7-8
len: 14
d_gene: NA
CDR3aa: ASSPPRPDGTDTQY

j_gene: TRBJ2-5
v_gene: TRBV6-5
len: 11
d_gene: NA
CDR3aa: ASTSAPQETQY

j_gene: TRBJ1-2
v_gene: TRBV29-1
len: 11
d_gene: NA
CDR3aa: SVEGDTSYGYT

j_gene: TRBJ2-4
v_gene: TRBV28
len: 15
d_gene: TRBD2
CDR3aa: ASSSSGEASAKNIQY

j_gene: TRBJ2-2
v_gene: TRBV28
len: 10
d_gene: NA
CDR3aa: ASSPDLGELF

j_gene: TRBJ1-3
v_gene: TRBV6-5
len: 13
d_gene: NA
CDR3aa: ASSYDSSSGNTIY

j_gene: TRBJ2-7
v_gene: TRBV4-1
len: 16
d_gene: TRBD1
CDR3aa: ASSPQGRWDSNSYEQY

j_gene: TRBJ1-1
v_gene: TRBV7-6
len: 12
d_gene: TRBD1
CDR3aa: ASSQDRGRPEAF

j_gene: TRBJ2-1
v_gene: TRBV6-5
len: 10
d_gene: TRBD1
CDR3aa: ASSSPGQRRF

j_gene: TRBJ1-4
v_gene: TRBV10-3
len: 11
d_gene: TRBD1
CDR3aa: AAGQGAREKLF

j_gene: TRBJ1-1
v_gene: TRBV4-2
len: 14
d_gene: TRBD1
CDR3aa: ASSQGTGGLITEAF

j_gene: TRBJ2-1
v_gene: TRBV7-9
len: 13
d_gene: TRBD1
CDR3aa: ASSSTGYTYNEQF

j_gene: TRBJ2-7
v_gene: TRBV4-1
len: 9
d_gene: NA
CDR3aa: ASSQDYEQY

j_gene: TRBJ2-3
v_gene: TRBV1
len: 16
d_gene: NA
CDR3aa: TSSQRNLAGGNTDTQY

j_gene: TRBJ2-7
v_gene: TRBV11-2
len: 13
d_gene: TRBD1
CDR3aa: ASSLGTGLAREQY

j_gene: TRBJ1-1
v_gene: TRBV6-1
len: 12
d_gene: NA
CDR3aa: ASSELGQGTEAF

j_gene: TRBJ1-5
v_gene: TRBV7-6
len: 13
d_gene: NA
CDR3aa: ASSLVPGDNQPQH

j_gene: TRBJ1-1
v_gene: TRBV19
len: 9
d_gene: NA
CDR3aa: ASSHNTEAF

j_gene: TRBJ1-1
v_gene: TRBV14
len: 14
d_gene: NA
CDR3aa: ASSQNLQVLGAEAF

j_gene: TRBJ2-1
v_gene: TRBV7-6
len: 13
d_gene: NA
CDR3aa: ASSLAPLSYNEQF

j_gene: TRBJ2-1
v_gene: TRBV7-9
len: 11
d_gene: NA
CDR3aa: ASSLGLYNEQF

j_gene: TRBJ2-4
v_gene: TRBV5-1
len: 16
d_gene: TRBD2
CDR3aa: ASSSGTSGRATKNIQY

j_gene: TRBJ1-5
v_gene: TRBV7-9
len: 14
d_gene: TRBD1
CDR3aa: ASSPLAGQANQPQH

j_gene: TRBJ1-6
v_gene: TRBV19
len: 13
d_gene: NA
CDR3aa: ASSPPGANNSPLH

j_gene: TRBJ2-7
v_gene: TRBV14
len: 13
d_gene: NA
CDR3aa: ASSHVGQGTYEQY

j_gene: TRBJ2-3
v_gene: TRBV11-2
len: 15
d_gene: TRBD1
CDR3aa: ASSSTDWDRGTDTQY

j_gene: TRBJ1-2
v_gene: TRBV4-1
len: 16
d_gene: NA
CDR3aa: ASSQPILAEAGSYGYT

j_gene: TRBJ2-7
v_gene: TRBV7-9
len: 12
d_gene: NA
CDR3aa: ASSLWTVPYEQY